Listed here are 4 T cell receptor beta chains from one sample, sequenced in a study of T cell repertoires in ileal Crohn's disease. The time point is: neoterminal ileum biopsy at postoperative endoscopy, about 6 months after surgery. Clones were read by immunoSEQ multiplex PCR, and TCRdb kept only the in-frame ones, dropping some. This sample has about 13,000 clones, with around 80% found just once. Sequenced sample: ileal tissue. Receptors originate from an adult with Crohn's disease.

The chain recombines TRBV7-8 with TRBJ1-3; no definite D call. This CDR3 contains 12 residues. The germline gives CDR1 SGHVS, CDR2 FQNEAQ. V gave up 7 bases and J gave up 1 base, with 5 bases separating them. The CDR3 nucleotides read TGTGCCAGCACCTCTTCTGGAAACACCATATATTTT. As protein: CASTSSGNTIYF.

The CDR3 nucleotides are TGTGCCAGTAGTGAGCGTACTCGCGATGAGCAGTTCTTC. Amino acids: CASSERTRDEQFF. The chain joins TRBV19 to TRBJ2-1; D is uncertain. Germline-derived CDR1 and CDR2 are LNHDA and SQIVND (reference sequence). This CDR3 has 13 residues. V was shortened by 5 bases and J by 8 bases, with 13 bases between the two germline ends.

J is TRBJ1-4 and V is TRBV7-9; possible D gene TRBD1, 6 bases. CDR3 size: 14 residues. CDR1 is SEHNR, CDR2 FQNEAQ, per germline (reference sequence). Trimming stripped 2 bases from V and 4 bases from J, with 8 bases between. CDR3 in amino acids: CASSLRQVNEKLFF. DNA for the CDR3: TGTGCCAGCAGCTTACGACAGGTTAATGAAAAACTGTTTTTT.

This rearrangement joins TRBV6-1 to TRBJ2-7, with 11 bases aligning to TRBD2. J was trimmed by 1 base and V by 7 bases; bases with no gene match: 3. The CDR3 has 14 amino acids. Germline CDR1 reads MNHNS; CDR2 reads SASEGT. The DNA of the CDR3 is TGTGCCAGCACTCTAGCGGGGGGTTCCTACGAGCAGTACTTC. This translates into CASTLAGGSYEQYF.